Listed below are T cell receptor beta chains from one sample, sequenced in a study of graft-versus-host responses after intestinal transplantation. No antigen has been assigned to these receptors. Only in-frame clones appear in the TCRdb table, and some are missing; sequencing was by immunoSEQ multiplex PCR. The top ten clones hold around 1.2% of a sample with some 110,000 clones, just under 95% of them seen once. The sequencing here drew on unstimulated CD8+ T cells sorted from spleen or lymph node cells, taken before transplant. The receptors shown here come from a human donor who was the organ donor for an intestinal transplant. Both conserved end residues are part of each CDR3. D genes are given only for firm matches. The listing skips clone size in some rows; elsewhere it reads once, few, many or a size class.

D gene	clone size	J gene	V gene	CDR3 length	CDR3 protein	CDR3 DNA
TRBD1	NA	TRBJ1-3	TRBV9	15	CASSLTGDSGNTIYF	TGTGCCAGCAGCCTAACAGGGGACTCTGGAAACACCATATATTTT
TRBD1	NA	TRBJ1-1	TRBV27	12	CASSTGGTEAFF	TGTGCCAGCAGTACAGGGGGCACTGAAGCTTTCTTT
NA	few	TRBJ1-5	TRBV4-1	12	CASSQGRQPQHF	TGCGCCAGCAGCCAGGGGCGACAGCCCCAGCATTTT
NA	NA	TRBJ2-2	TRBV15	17	CATSRPSGVAVTGELFF	TGTGCCACCAGCAGACCTTCAGGGGTAGCCGTCACCGGGGAGCTGTTTTTT
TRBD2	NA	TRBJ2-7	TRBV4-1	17	CASSQYYTSGRAYEQYF	TGCGCCAGCAGCCAATACTACACTAGCGGGAGGGCCTACGAGCAGTACTTC
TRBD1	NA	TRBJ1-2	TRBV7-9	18	CASRENAGGPEGNYGYTF	TGTGCCAGCAGGGAGAACGCAGGGGGGCCAGAGGGGAACTATGGCTACACCTTC
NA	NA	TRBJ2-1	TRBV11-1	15	CASSLFDGSYNEQFF	TGTGCCAGCAGCTTATTTGACGGCTCCTACAATGAGCAGTTCTTC
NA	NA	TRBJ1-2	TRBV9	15	CASSVGPTDYHGYTF	TGTGCCAGCAGCGTAGGACCGACTGACTATCATGGCTACACCTTC
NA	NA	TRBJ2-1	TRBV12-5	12	CANGDERNEQFF	TGTGCTAACGGGGACGAGCGAAATGAGCAGTTCTTC
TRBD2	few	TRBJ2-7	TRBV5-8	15	CASSMTSRASYEQYF	TGTGCCAGCAGCATGACTAGCAGAGCGTCCTACGAGCAGTACTTC
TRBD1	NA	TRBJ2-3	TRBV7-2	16	CASSFRTGKGSDTQYF	TGTGCCAGCAGCTTCAGGACAGGGAAAGGCTCAGATACGCAGTATTTT
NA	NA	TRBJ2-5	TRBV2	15	CASSVTGGALETQYF	TGTGCCAGCAGTGTAACCGGGGGCGCCTTGGAGACCCAGTACTTC
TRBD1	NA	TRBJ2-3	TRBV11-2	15	CASSSTGEVSDTQYF	TGTGCCAGCAGCTCGACAGGGGAAGTTTCGGATACGCAGTATTTT
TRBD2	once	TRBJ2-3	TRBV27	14	CASSWTSGTDTQYF	TGTGCCAGCAGTTGGACTAGCGGCACAGATACGCAGTATTTT
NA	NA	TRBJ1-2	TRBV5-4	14	CASSSSGERDGYTF	TGTGCCAGCAGCTCCTCAGGAGAAAGAGATGGCTACACCTTC
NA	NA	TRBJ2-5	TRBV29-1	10	CSVEQETQYF	TGCAGCGTGGAACAAGAGACCCAGTACTTC
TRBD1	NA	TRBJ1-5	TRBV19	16	CASTPLAGTANQPQHF	TGTGCCAGTACACCCCTTGCCGGGACAGCCAATCAGCCCCAGCATTTT
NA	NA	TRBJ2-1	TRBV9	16	CASSPPRQGSYNEQFF	TGTGCCAGCAGCCCCCCCCGGCAGGGCTCCTACAATGAGCAGTTCTTC
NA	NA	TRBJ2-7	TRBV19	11	CASSMRDEQYF	TGTGCCAGTAGTATGCGGGACGAGCAGTACTTC
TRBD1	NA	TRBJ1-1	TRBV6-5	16	CASSYSKRGPNTEAFF	TGTGCCAGCAGTTACTCGAAAAGGGGGCCGAACACTGAAGCTTTCTTT
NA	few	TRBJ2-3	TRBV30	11	CAWSATDTQYF	TGTGCCTGGAGTGCCACAGATACGCAGTATTTT
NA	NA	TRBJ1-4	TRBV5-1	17	CASSLGRRSKANEKLFF	TGCGCCAGCAGCTTGGGGCGGCGGTCTAAAGCCAATGAAAAACTGTTTTTT
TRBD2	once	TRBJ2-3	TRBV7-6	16	CASSLALAGGPDTQYF	TGTGCCAGCAGCTTAGCGCTAGCGGGAGGGCCAGATACGCAGTATTTT
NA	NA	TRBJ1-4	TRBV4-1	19	CASSLRVRFWGRQNEKLFF	TGCGCCAGCAGCCTGCGAGTACGGTTTTGGGGACGGCAGAATGAAAAACTGTTTTTT
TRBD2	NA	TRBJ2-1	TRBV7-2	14	CARRGDYAYNEQFF	TGTGCCCGCCGAGGGGACTATGCATACAATGAGCAGTTCTTC
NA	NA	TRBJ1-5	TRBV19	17	CASRSLKRDGWYGPQHF	TGTGCCAGTAGAAGCCTAAAAAGGGACGGGTGGTATGGGCCCCAGCATTTT
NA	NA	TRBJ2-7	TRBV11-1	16	CASSFCHRSRTYEQYF	TGTGCCAGCAGCTTTTGTCACCGGAGTAGGACCTACGAGCAGTACTTC
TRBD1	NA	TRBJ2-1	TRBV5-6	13	CASSIDRVREQFF	TGTGCCAGCAGCATTGACAGGGTAAGAGAGCAGTTCTTC